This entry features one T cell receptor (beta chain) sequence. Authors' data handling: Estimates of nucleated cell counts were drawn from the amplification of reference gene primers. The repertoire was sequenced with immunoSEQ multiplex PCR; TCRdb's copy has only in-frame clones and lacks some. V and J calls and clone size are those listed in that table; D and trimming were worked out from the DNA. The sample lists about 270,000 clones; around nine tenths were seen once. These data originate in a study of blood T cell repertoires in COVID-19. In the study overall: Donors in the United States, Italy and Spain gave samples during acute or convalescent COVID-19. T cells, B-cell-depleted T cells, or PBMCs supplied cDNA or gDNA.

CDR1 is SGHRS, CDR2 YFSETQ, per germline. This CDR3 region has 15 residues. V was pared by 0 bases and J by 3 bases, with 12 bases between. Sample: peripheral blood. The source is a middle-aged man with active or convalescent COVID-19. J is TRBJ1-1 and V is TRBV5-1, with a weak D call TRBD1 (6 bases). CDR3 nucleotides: TGCGCCAGCAGCTTGGAAGGGGGGGCGGACACTGAAGCTTTCTTT. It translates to CASSLEGGADTEAFF.